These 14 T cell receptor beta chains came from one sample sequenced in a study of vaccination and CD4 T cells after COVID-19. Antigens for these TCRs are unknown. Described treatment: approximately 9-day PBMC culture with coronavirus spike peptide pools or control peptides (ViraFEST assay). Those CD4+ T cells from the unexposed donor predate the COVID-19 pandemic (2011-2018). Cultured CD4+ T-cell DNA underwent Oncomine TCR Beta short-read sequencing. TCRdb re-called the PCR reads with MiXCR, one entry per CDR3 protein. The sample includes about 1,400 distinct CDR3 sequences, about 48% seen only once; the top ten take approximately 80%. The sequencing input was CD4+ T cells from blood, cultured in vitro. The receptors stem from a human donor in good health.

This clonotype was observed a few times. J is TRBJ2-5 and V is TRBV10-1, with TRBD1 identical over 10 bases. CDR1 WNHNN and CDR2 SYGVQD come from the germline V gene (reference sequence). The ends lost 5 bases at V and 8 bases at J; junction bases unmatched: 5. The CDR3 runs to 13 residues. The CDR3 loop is CASSQDRGTTQYF. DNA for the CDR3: TGCGCCAGCAGTCAGGACAGGGGGACCACCCAGTACTTC.

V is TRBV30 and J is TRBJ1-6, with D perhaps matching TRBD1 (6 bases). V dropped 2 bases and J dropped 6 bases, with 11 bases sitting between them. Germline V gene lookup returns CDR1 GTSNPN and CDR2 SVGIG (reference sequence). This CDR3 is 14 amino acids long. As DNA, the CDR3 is TGTGCCTGGAGTCAGGGACACTTTAATTCACCCCTCCACTTT. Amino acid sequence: CAWSQGHFNSPLHF.

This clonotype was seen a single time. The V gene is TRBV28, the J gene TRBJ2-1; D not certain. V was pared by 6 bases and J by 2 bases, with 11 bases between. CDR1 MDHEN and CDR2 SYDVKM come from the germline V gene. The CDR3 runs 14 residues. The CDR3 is CASRPKATYNEQFF. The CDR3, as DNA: TGTGCCAGCAGACCTAAGGCTACCTACAATGAGCAGTTCTTC.

The CDR3 DNA sequence: TGCAGTGCTAGTCCGAGGACTAGCGGGAGAAGGTACGAGCAGTACTTC. It specifies CSASPRTSGRRYEQYF. The chain uses TRBV20-1 and TRBJ2-7, with 13 bases identical to TRBD2. V lost 3 bases to trimming and J lost 4 bases; unmatched junction nucleotides: 9. The CDR3 spans 16 residues. Germline CDR1 and CDR2: DFQATT and SNEGSKA (reference sequence).

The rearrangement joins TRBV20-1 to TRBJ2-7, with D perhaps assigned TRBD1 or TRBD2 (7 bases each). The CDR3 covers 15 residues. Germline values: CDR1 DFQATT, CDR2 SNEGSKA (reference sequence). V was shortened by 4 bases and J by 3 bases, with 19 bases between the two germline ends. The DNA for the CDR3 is TGCAGTGCTAAGCACACAGGGAGGGGGCTCTACGAGCAGTACTTC. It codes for CSAKHTGRGLYEQYF.

The CDR3 DNA reads as TGCAGTGCTAGAGATAGGGCTGCGCGGACCTACAATGAGCAGTTCTTC. Its translation is CSARDRAARTYNEQFF. V gene TRBV20-1 combines with J gene TRBJ2-1, with D unclear. Germline CDR1 and CDR2: DFQATT and SNEGSKA (reference sequence). The CDR3 contains 16 residues. V lost 0 bases, J lost 2 bases, and 14 bases lay in between.

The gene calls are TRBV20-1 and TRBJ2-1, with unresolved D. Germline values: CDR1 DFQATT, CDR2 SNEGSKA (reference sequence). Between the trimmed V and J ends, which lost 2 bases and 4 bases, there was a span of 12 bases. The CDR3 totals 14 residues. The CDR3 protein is CSARWYRKYNEQFF. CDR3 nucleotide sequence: TGCAGTGCTAGATGGTACAGAAAATACAATGAGCAGTTCTTC.

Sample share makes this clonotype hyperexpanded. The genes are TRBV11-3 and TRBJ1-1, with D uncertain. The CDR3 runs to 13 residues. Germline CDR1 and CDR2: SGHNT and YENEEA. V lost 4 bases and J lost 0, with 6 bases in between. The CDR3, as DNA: TGTGCCAGCAGCTCCGAGATGAACACTGAAGCTTTCTTT. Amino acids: CASSSEMNTEAFF.

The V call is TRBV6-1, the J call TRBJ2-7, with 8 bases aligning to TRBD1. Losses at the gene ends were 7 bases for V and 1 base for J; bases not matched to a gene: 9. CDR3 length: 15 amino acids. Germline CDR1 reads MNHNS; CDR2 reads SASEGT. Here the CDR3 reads CASTPDRGGSYEQYF. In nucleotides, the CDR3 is TGTGCCAGCACCCCCGACAGGGGTGGGTCCTACGAGCAGTACTTC.

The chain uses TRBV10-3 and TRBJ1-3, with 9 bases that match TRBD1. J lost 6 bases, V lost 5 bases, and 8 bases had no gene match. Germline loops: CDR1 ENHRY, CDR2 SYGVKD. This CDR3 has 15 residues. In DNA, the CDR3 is TGTGCCATCAGTCCCCGGGACAGGGCTGAAAACACCATATATTTT. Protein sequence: CAISPRDRAENTIYF.

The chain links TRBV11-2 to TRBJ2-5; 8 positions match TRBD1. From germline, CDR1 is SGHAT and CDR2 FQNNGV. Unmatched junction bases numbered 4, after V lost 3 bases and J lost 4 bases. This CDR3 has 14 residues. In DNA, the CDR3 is TGTGCCAGCAGCTTGTCCACAGGGGGAGAGACCCAGTACTTC. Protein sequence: CASSLSTGGETQYF.

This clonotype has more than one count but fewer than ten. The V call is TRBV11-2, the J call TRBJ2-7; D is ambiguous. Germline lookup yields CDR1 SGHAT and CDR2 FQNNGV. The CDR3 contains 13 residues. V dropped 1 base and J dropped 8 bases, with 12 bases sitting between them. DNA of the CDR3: TGTGCCAGCAGCTTAGGTTTAATGGCGCAGCAGTACTTC. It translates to CASSLGLMAQQYF.

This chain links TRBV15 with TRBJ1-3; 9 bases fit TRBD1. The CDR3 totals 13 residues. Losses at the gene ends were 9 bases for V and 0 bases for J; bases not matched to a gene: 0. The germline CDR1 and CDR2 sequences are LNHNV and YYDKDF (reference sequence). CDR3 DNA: TGTGCCACGGGACAGGGCTCTGGAAACACCATATATTTT. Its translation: CATGQGSGNTIYF.

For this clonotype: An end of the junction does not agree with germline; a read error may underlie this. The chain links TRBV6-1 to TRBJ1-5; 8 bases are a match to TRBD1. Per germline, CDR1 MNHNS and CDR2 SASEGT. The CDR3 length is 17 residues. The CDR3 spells CASKGTGISYSSQPQHF. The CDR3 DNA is TGTGCCAGCAAGGGGACAGGCATCTCTTATAGCAGTCAGCCCCAGCATTTT.